The clone carrying this T cell receptor beta chain has at least ten counts. This specimen belongs to a study of regulatory T cells in long-lasting Graves disease. Libraries of TCR beta came from iRepertoire HTBI primers plus Arm-PCR of CDR3 regions. Using its own MiXCR run on the multiplex PCR reads, TCRdb lists one record per CDR3 protein. Altogether approximately 490,000 distinct CDR3 sequences are present, around 15% being singletons, with the ten largest covering less than 15%. CDR3 length equals 17 residues. CDR1 and CDR2 (germline): MNHNS, SASEGT. Trimming left V 6 bases short and J 0 bases short, with 20 bases between. Regarding time point: newly diagnosed GD, antithyroid drugs for less than 3 months. With RNA extracted from PBMCs as input, the TCR library was made. It was an endocrinology department in Xi'an, China, that provided the patients. The same specimen was also included in a second study, on T cells in Graves' hyperthyroidism and ophthalmopathy. As that report states: The diagnostic basis comprised clinical symptoms, serum thyroxine and TRAb, thyroid ultrasound and orbital computed tomography.

The sequencing used peripheral blood mononuclear cells (PBMCs), collected at new diagnosis, from a patient treated with antithyroid drugs. The sequence came from a man aged 40-50 years with Graves disease. The chain combines TRBV6-1 with TRBJ1-2, with D perhaps matching TRBD1 (6 bases). The chain's CDR3 is CASSERIRDTANYGYTF. The CDR3 DNA sequence: TGTGCCAGCAGCGAGAGGATCCGGGACACAGCTAACTATGGCTACACCTTC.